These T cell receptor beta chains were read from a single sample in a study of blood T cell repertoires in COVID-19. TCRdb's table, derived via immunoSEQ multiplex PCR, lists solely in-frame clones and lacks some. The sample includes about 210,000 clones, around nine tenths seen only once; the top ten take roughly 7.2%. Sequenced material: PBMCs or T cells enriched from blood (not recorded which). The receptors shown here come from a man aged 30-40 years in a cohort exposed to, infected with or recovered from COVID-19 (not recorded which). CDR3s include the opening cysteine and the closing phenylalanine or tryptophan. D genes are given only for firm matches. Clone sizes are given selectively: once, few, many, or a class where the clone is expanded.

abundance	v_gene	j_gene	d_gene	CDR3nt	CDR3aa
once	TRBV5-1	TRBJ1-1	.	TGCGCCAGCAGTTTAGGGAGTATGAACACTGAAGCTTTCTTT	CASSLGSMNTEAFF
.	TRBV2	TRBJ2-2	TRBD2	TGTGCCAGCACCTCGGGACTAGTCAACACCGGGGAGCTGTTTTTT	CASTSGLVNTGELFF
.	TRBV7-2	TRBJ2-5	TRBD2	TGTGCCAGCAGCCTGGGTAGCGGGATGGAGACCCAGTACTTC	CASSLGSGMETQYF
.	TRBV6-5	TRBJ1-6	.	TGTGCCAGCAGTTACGGGGGGGATAATTCACCCCTCCACTTT	CASSYGGDNSPLHF
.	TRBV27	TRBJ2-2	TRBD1	TGTGCCAGCAAACAGGGGTGGGCCGGGGAGCTGTTTTTT	CASKQGWAGELFF
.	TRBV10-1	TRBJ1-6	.	TGCGCCAGCAGTGAGCAGGGCAATAATTCACCCCTCCACTTT	CASSEQGNNSPLHF
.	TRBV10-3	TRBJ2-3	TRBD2	TGTGCCATCAGTAGCAGACTAGCGGTTATTTCCACAGATACGCAGTATTTT	CAISSRLAVISTDTQYF
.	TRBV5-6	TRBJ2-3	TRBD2	TGTGCCAGCAGCACCAGCGGGACCGGAGCAGATACGCAGTATTTT	CASSTSGTGADTQYF
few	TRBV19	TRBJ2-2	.	TGTGCCAGTAGACCAGACTCTACCGGGGAGCTGTTTTTT	CASRPDSTGELFF
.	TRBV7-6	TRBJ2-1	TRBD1	TGTGCCAGCAGCGCCCGACAGGGAGCCATAAGCTCCTACAATGAGCAGTTCTTC	CASSARQGAISSYNEQFF
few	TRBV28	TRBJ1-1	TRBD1	TGTGCCAGCAGAAGACTACAGGGGAGGGCTTTCTTT	CASRRLQGRAFF
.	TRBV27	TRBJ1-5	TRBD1	TGTGCCAGCGGGCAGGGGGGAGGCAATCAGCCCCAGCATTTT	CASGQGGGNQPQHF
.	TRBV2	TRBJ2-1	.	TGTGCCATCAATAGGGGCACTGAGCAGTTCTTC	CAINRGTEQFF
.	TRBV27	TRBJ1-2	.	TGTGCCAGCAGTTTCCTCGGCCAGGTCGGTGAGGGCTACACCTTC	CASSFLGQVGEGYTF
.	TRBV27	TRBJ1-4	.	TGTGCCATCAGAGGCAGAGGCCGATATAATGAAAAACTGTTTTTT	CAIRGRGRYNEKLFF
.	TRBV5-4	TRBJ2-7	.	TGTGCCAGCAGCCGGACTAACCACGAGCAGTACTTC	CASSRTNHEQYF
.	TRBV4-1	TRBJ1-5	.	TGCGCCAGCAGCCAAGGGGTGACTGTGAGCAATCAGCCCCAGCATTTT	CASSQGVTVSNQPQHF
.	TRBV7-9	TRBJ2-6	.	TGTGCCAGCAGCTTAGCGGGAAAGGGCAGGGTCCCCAACGTCCTGACTTTC	CASSLAGKGRVPNVLTF
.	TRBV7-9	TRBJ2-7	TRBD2	TGTGCCAGCAGCTCGAGGACTAGCGGGAGGGCCGGGGAGCAGTACTTC	CASSSRTSGRAGEQYF
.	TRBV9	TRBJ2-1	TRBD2	TGTGCCAGCAGCGTCGGGACTAGATCCTACAATGAGCAGTTCTTC	CASSVGTRSYNEQFF
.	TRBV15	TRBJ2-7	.	TGTGCCACCAGCAGAGATTCAGTCTACGAGCAGTACTTC	CATSRDSVYEQYF
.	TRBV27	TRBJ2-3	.	TGTGCCAGCAGGAGACCCGGGAGTTTGGATACGCAGTATTTT	CASRRPGSLDTQYF
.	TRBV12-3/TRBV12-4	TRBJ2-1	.	TGTGCCAGCAGCCCAGGGGGGATACACGAGCAGTTCTTC	CASSPGGIHEQFF
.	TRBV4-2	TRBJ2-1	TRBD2	TGTGCCAGCAGCCAAGCCTTACTACTAGCGGGAGAATACAATGAGCAGTTCTTC	CASSQALLLAGEYNEQFF
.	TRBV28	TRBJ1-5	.	TGTGCCAGCAGTTACAGATTAGTCGATCAGCCCCAGCATTTT	CASSYRLVDQPQHF
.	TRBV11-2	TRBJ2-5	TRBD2	TGTGCCAGCAGCCCAGGAGGCGGGGGGGCCCATCATTGGGAGACCCAGTACTTC	CASSPGGGGAHHWETQYF
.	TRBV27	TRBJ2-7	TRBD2	TGTGCCAGCAGAATATGGAGCGGGGCCTACGAGCAGTACTTC	CASRIWSGAYEQYF
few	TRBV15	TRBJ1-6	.	TGTGCCACCAGCAGCGATCGGGGGATTCCCCTCCACTTT	CATSSDRGIPLHF
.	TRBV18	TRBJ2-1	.	TGTGCCAGCTCACCGGGGAGGAATGAGCAGTTCTTC	CASSPGRNEQFF
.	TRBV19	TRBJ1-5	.	TGTGCCAGTAGTATTGGGACGCGGGGCTGGGGGGGCAATCAGCCCCAGCATTTT	CASSIGTRGWGGNQPQHF
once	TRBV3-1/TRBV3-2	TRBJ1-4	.	TGTGCCAGCAGCCAGAAGCAGGGGCGGGCTAATGAAAAACTGTTTTTT	CASSQKQGRANEKLFF
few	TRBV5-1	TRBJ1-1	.	TGCGCCAGCAGCTTTGGGGCTCAGACATCGGAAGCTTTCTTT	CASSFGAQTSEAFF
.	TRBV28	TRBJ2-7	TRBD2	TGTGCCAGCAGTCCCGGGACTAGCGGGAGCGGGGGCGAGCAGTACTTC	CASSPGTSGSGGEQYF